This T cell receptor (beta chain) was profiled in a study of blood T cell repertoires in COVID-19 (dated by TCRdb to the early 2020s). About the investigation overall: The collaborator samples originated in the United States, Italy and Spain and spanned the acute and convalescent phases of COVID-19. The prospective study material was composed of cDNA or gDNA derived from T cells, B-cell-depleted T cells, or PBMCs. Subjects who had been exposed to COVID-19, were actively infected with it, or had recovered from it provided the deeply sampled blood TCRbeta repertoires that made up the dataset. The repertoires were released in a freely available public database intended as a resource for research on the immune response to SARS-CoV-2. Samples were obtained from the ongoing ImmuneRACE study (first 160 participants) and from about 1,300 subjects provided by 6 global collaborators. A de-identified subject ID, COVID-19 status, age in years and sex were almost always included in the sample metadata. Where available, HLA class I and class II types were obtained from metadata supplied by the sample provider rather than from assay-based typing. What the work shows at the level of the full study, not this receptor alone: The quantity of clinical and demographic metadata differed by source and by participant and was supplied without curation.

V trim: 1 base; J trim: 5 bases; unmatched bases: 16. The CDR3 sequence holds 18 residues, the cysteine and phenylalanine included. The retained sequence is limited to the CDR3, 54 bases, with the frame set at the first base. CDR1 and CDR2 were assigned from the germline V gene as MDHEN and SYDVKM. One collaborating source in Seattle enrolled patients while the patients were actively infected and followed the patients over time throughout the course of disease. The collaborating institutions used their own protocols to collect whole blood in K2EDTA tubes. For TCRbeta analysis, collaborator samples were shipped as frozen whole blood, as isolated PBMCs, or as DNA extracted from either sample type. The immunoSEQ Assay, a bias-controlled multiplex PCR, was used to amplify TCRbeta CDR3 regions from genomic DNA. Turning to the authors' computational methods: The number of nucleated cells in each sample was estimated from the amplification of reference gene primers within the assay. To quantify the absolute abundance of each unique TCRbeta CDR3 rearrangement, sequence reads were collapsed and filtered. For each sample, productive Simpson clonality was calculated as the square root of Simpson's diversity index over productive rearrangements. In its TCRdb copy, this immuneACCESS table keeps in-frame sequences only and misses some clones. Where compared with another copy, unresolved V genes explain less than half of these, and the others have no known cause. That table supplies the V and J calls and clone size; D and trimming were determined from the DNA. The sample table contains over 90,000 clones; only one count was recorded for approximately 86% of them. Around 5.3% of the sample rests with the top ten.

Points on this clone: There is no known antigen for this receptor. Base quality data are lacking; no much larger clone is found one base away.

The clonotype was recovered from a woman in her fifties or sixties with COVID-19, enrolled during active disease. Sequences were obtained from peripheral blood. The chain employs TRBV28 and TRBJ2-7, and TRBD2 aligns with 8 junction nucleotides. CDR3 sequence: CASSLSPGLGAIENEQYF. The nucleotide sequence is given as TGTGCCAGCAGTTTATCACCGGGACTAGGGGCCATAGAGAACGAGCAGTACTTC.